This T cell receptor (beta chain) was sequenced during a study of long-term antiretroviral therapy in people with HIV (dated by TCRdb to the early 2020s). In the study overall: The earliest samples were collected about a decade before the 2015 WHO recommendation for immediate ART, when ART was typically delayed until CD4 counts fell. A total of roughly 200 cryopreserved PBMC samples came from around 30 adults with confirmed HIV infection and were collected serially over a mean of about 6 years (range 1-12). No cross-contamination during QIAcube processing was seen in test extractions of a monoclonal T-cell line run alongside roughly 35 polyclonal samples. Whether ART initiation and durable HIV suppression were associated with changes in peripheral blood TRB repertoire composition and diversity was tested in a retrospective serial study. Of the roughly 32 participants with HIV, approximately ten were female.

Study-wide conclusions, independent of this receptor: ART initiation was associated with a significant increase in TRB diversity, but diversity stayed significantly below transplant donor controls even after long-term ART. Expanded TRB clones identified before ART initiation dominated the repertoire at all time points, although this dominance fluctuated and declined in many PLHIV after ART. Samples dated from about 2004 to 2017, and the ART regimens used may be less effective than current ones. Compared with controls, HIV repertoires had narrower CDR3 length ranges, and the network structure pointed to an antigen-experienced repertoire that shifted only slightly toward naive after ART. Unsorted PBMC were profiled instead of sorted CD4+ and CD8+ T cells because pre-ART samples had limited cell numbers. Limited PBMC availability meant only the TCR beta chain was sequenced, without alpha chain pairing. Inferences about post-ART repertoire changes were limited because no data were available on ART adherence, viral resistance or therapy changes.

The CDR3 holds 15 amino acids from the cysteine to the phenylalanine. Only CDR3 DNA is held: 45 bases, read in frame from base 1. V ends up 5 bases short and J 8 bases short, with an unmatched junction base count of 13. For CDR1 and CDR2, the germline V gene lists MDHEN and SYDVKM. The immunoSEQ hsTCRB v3.0 assay was used at survey level resolution to sequence the TRB variable region. The target sequencing depth for TRB was about 40,000-55,000 T-cell genomes per sample. TRB libraries were pooled and sequenced on an Illumina MiSeq using a v3 150-cycle kit. In the authors' own workflow: Analysis of repertoires was carried out in R inside a reproducible Nextflow workflow spanning QC, data transformation and analysis. LymphoSeq2, an R package for exploring AIRR-Seq data, was used to implement the custom analyses. After excluding a few samples that yielded fewer than 5000 total TRB sequences, some 190 HIV repertoires remained for analysis. Of the 188 retained HIV repertoires, over 55 were collected before and around 130 after ART initiation. Each repertoire was downsampled to 5000 TRB nucleotide sequences, and summary statistics were averaged across 100 downsampling iterations. Only TRB sequences with CDR3 regions of at least seven amino acids were retained for analysis. Two measures captured diversity: a Shannon entropy-derived clonality score and the Gini coefficient. Repertoire networks linked the top 5000 CDR3 amino acid sequences whenever two sequences differed by an edit distance of one. GLIPH2 predicted antigen specificity groups and MHC restriction for TRB CDR3 amino acid sequences. Known CMV, EBV, HIV or tissue antigen associations were flagged by matching CDR3 amino acid sequences against VDJdb and McPAS-TCR. Pre-ART, post-ART and control groups were compared with Wilcoxon signed-rank tests and Holm-Bonferroni correction. Held by TCRdb, this immuneACCESS table contains in-frame sequences only and omits some clones. Under half of the omission traces to an unresolved V gene where checked; the cause of the rest is unknown. From that table come the V and J calls and clone size; the DNA was used to work out D and trimming. The sample table holds 37,000 or so clones, of which about 80% were seen once. The ten largest account for about 5.8% of the sample.

A remark on this clone: Its binding antigen is unknown. Base qualities are not provided; no much larger clone lies one nucleotide away.

Inclusion was restricted to participants for whom at least one PBMC sample before ART initiation and at least two post-ART samples were available. All participants with HIV were treated in the United States of America. Before DNA extraction, cryopreserved samples of about 1-11 million PBMC were thawed and then washed. At the time of the earliest PBMC sample, participants with HIV were aged between about 20 and 60 years. Each participant contributed PBMC samples from 1-4 timepoints before ART initiation and 2-8 timepoints after ART initiation, with a median of 7 samples. For every participant, serial HIV viral load, CD4+ T-cell count, ART history and demographic data were obtained. Genomic DNA was extracted from unsorted PBMC with a Qiagen kit on a QIAcube, processed in batches of 12 samples.

This sequence uses TRBV28 and TRBJ1-2, with 8 middle bases fitting TRBD1. This TCR came from a young man with HIV. Sequences were derived from unsorted PBMCs, sampled 3.4 years after starting antiretroviral therapy. The bases read TGTGCCAGCAGTCACGGACAGGGAGGTGTGTCAGGCTACACCTTC. Its protein reads: CASSHGQGGVSGYTF.